This is a list of T cell receptor beta chains from one sample in a study of T-cell reconstitution after alpha-beta-depleted transplantation in children. TCRdb reprocessed the PCR reads with MiXCR, giving one entry per CDR3 protein. The sample yields over 80,000 distinct CDR3 sequences, more than 20% seen once. The sequencing used PBMCs, collected before TCRalphabeta/CD19-depleted stem cell transplant. These TCRs come from a boy aged 2 to 10 with acute lymphoblastic leukemia, due to receive a stem cell transplant. Both conserved end residues are part of each CDR3. Fields, in order: J gene, clone size, V gene, D gene, CDR3 protein, CDR3 DNA. A D gene is named only where the DNA matches it firmly. Not all rows give a size; the values are once, few, many and, for expanded clones, a class.

TRBJ2-1,few,TRBV12-3/TRBV12-4,TRBD1,CASSYDREEQFF,TGTGCCAGCAGCTACGACAGGGAAGAGCAGTTCTTC
TRBJ2-3,few,TRBV20-1,TRBD2,CSASTGGGVDTQYF,TGCAGTGCTAGTACGGGAGGCGGTGTAGATACGCAGTATTTT
TRBJ2-1,few,TRBV12-3/TRBV12-4,TRBD2,CASSWPGLAGGTLGYNEQFF,TGTGCCAGCAGTTGGCCGGGACTAGCGGGGGGGACCCTAGGCTACAATGAGCAGTTCTTC
TRBJ1-2,-,TRBV6-2/TRBV6-3,TRBD1,CASSLMPGQGTYGYTF,TGTGCCAGCAGCCTCATGCCGGGACAGGGAACCTATGGCTACACCTTC
TRBJ2-7,-,TRBV7-2,TRBD2,CASSLSSSGSSYEQYF,TGTGCCAGCAGCTTATCATCTAGCGGGAGCTCCTACGAGCAGTACTTC
TRBJ2-5,-,TRBV6-1,-,CAGAQGLSETQYF,TGTGCCGGCGCACAGGGTTTGTCAGAGACCCAGTACTTC
TRBJ2-3,few,TRBV6-5,TRBD2,CASSSGLAVVDTQYF,TGTGCCAGCAGTTCGGGACTAGCGGTTGTTGATACGCAGTATTTT
TRBJ2-5,-,TRBV12-3/TRBV12-4,TRBD2,CASSTGTSGGVQETQYF,TGTGCCAGCAGCACCGGGACTAGCGGAGGGGTCCAAGAGACCCAGTACTTC
TRBJ1-4,-,TRBV7-3,-,CASSSYSSQGSNEKLFF,TGTGCCAGCAGCTCATACTCTTCGCAGGGATCAAATGAAAAACTGTTTTTT
TRBJ2-5,few,TRBV4-1,-,CASSRLTRETETQYF,TGCGCCAGCAGCCGGTTGACTAGGGAGACAGAGACCCAGTACTTC
TRBJ2-5,-,TRBV20-1,TRBD2,CSASTSGEETQYF,TGCAGTGCTAGCACTAGCGGAGAAGAGACCCAGTACTTC
TRBJ2-3,few,TRBV25-1,-,CASSRDSTDTQYF,TGTGCCAGCAGTAGGGACAGCACAGATACGCAGTATTTT
TRBJ2-1,-,TRBV20-1,TRBD2,CSARPYGTSGRVNEQFF,TGCAGTGCTAGACCATACGGAACTAGCGGGAGGGTCAATGAGCAGTTCTTC
TRBJ1-1,many,TRBV3-1,TRBD1,CASRDRASRRTEAFF,TGTGCCAGCAGGGACAGGGCGAGTAGGAGGACTGAAGCTTTCTTT
TRBJ2-7,-,TRBV7-9,TRBD1,CASSLAGTGDREQYF,TGTGCCAGCAGCTTAGCGGGGACAGGGGATAGGGAGCAGTACTTC
TRBJ2-1,few,TRBV12-3/TRBV12-4,-,CASSYTGSYNEQFF,TGTGCCAGCAGCTATACAGGGTCCTACAATGAGCAGTTCTTC
TRBJ2-1,-,TRBV6-6,TRBD1,CASGGQVYNEQFF,TGTGCCAGCGGCGGACAGGTCTACAATGAGCAGTTCTTC
TRBJ2-5,-,TRBV6-1,-,CASLLRGFQTQYF,TGTGCCTCCCTACTAAGGGGTTTTCAGACCCAGTACTTC
TRBJ1-2,-,TRBV9,-,CASSVETASISYTF,TGTGCCAGCAGCGTAGAAACAGCTTCGATAAGCTACACCTTC
TRBJ2-7,-,TRBV24-1,TRBD2,CATSDLGLADYEQYF,TGTGCCACCAGTGATTTGGGACTAGCGGACTACGAGCAGTACTTC
TRBJ2-1,many,TRBV12-3/TRBV12-4,-,CASTPDSYNEQFF,TGTGCCAGCACCCCGGACAGTTACAATGAGCAGTTCTTC
TRBJ1-3,-,TRBV7-6,-,CASSLEGDRSGNTIYF,TGTGCCAGCAGCTTAGAAGGGGACCGCTCTGGAAACACCATATATTTT
TRBJ2-7,-,TRBV27,-,CASSLGSGLGYEQYF,TGTGCCAGCAGTTTAGGATCGGGCCTCGGCTACGAGCAGTACTTC
TRBJ2-2,-,TRBV12-3/TRBV12-4,-,CASSKDTGELFF,TGTGCCAGCAGCAAAGACACCGGGGAGCTGTTTTTT